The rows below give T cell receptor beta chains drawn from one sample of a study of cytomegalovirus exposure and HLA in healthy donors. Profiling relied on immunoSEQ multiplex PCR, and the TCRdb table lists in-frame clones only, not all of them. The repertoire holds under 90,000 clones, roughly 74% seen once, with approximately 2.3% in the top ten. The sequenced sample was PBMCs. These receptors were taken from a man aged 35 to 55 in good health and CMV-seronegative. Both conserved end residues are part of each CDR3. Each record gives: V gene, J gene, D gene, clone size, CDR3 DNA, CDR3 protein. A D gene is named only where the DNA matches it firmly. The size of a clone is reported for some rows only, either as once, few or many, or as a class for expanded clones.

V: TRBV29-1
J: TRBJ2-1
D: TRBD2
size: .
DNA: TGCAGCGTTGCCGGGACTAGCGGGAGCTCCTACAATGAGCAGTTCTTC
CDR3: CSVAGTSGSSYNEQFF

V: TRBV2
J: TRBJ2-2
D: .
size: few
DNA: TGTGCCAGCAGAGAAATAACCGGGACTCTGTTCACCGGGGAGCTGTTTTTT
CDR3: CASREITGTLFTGELFF

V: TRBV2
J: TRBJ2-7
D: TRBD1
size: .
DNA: TGTGCCAGCAGTAAGACCCGGGACAGAGATTCCTACGAGCAGTACTTC
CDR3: CASSKTRDRDSYEQYF

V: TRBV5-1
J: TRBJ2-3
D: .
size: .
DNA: TGCGCCAGCAGCTTGAGAGGGACTTCCAAAGATACGCAGTATTTT
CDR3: CASSLRGTSKDTQYF

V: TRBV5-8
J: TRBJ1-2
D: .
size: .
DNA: TGTGCCAGCAGCCCCGGGAACCCCGGCTATGGCTACACCTTC
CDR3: CASSPGNPGYGYTF

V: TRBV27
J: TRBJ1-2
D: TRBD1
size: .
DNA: TGTGCCAGCAGTCCGATGCGCGTTGGGACAGGGGGCCCCACTAACTATGGCTACACCTTC
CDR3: CASSPMRVGTGGPTNYGYTF

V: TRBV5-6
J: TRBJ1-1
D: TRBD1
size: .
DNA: TGTGCCAGCAGCCCAGCGACAGGGGACACTGAAGCTTTCTTT
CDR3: CASSPATGDTEAFF

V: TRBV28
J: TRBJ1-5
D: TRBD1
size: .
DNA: TGTGCCAGCAGTTCGGCCGGGACAGGGGTCCAGCCCCAGCATTTT
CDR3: CASSSAGTGVQPQHF

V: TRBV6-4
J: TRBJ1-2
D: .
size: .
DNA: TGTGCCAGCAGCCGATGGGCAGGGGTCGAAAATGGCTACACCTTC
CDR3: CASSRWAGVENGYTF

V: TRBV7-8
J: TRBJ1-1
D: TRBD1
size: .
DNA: TGTGCCAGCAGCCTAGGACAGGGCACTGAAGCTTTCTTT
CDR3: CASSLGQGTEAFF

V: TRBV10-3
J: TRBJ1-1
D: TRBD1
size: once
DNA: TGTGCCATCAGTGAGCCTCGGACAGGGGGCGGGATGAACACTGAAGCTTTCTTT
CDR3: CAISEPRTGGGMNTEAFF

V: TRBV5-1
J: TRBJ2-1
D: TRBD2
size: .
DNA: TGCGCCAGCAGCCGGCTAGCGGGAGATCTACGGTACAATGAGCAGTTCTTC
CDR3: CASSRLAGDLRYNEQFF

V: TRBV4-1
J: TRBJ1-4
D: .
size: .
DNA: TGCGCCAGCAGCCAACCCAGGGCCAGCTCAACTAATGAAAAACTGTTTTTT
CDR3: CASSQPRASSTNEKLFF

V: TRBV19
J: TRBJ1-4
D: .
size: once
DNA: TGTGCCAGTAGGGTACAGCCTAATGAAAAACTGTTTTTT
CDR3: CASRVQPNEKLFF

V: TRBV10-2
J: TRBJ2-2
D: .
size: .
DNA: TGCGCCAGCAGTACAGGGCCCGGGGAGCTGTTTTTT
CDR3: CASSTGPGELFF

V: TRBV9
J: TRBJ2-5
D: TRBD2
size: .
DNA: TGTGCCAGCAGCGCTTCTGTGGGACTAGCGGGGCCAGGGGCAATGGAGACCCAGTACTTC
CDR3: CASSASVGLAGPGAMETQYF

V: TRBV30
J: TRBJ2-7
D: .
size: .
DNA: TGTGCCTGGAGTCCTGGCGGGGAGCAGTACTTC
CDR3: CAWSPGGEQYF

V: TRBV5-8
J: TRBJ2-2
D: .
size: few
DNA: TGTGCCAGCAGCTTGACTCGGGCCGGGGAGCTGTTTTTT
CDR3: CASSLTRAGELFF

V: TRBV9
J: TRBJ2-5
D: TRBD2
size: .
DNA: TGTGCCAGCAGCCGGACTAGCGGTCAAGAGACCCAGTACTTC
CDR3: CASSRTSGQETQYF

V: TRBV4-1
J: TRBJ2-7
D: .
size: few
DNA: TGCGCCAGCAGCGGAGGGTCCTACGAGCAGTACTTC
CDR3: CASSGGSYEQYF

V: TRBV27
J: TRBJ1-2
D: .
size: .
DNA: TGTGCCAGCAGCTATCAGGGCCCCTATGGCTACACCTTC
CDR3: CASSYQGPYGYTF

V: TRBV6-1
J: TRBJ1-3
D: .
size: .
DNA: TGTGCCAGCATTTTAGTGAACTCTGGAAACACCATATATTTT
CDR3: CASILVNSGNTIYF

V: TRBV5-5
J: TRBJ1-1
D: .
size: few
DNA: TGTGCCAGCAGCTCAGCGGGGGGCATCATGAACACTGAAGCTTTCTTT
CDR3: CASSSAGGIMNTEAFF

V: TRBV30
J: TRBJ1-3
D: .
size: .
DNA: TGTGCCTGGAATCCGGTTGCGGGAAACACCATATATTTT
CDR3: CAWNPVAGNTIYF

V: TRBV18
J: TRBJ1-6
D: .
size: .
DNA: TGTGCCAGCAAGGGGCGTGACAGGTGGGATTCACCCCTCCACTTT
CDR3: CASKGRDRWDSPLHF

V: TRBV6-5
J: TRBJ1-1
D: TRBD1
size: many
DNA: TGTGCCAGCAGTACCCAGGGACAGGGGGTCACTGAAGCTTTCTTT
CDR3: CASSTQGQGVTEAFF

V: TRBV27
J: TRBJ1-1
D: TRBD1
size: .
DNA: TGTGCCAGCAGGCTGACAGGGGAAACTGAAGCTTTCTTT
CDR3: CASRLTGETEAFF

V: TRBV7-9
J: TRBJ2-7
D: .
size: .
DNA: TGTTCCAGCAGCTTAGGACGGGTAGTGGTCGAGCAGTACTTC
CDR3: CSSSLGRVVVEQYF

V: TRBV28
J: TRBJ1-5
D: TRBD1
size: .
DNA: TGTGCCAGCAGTGAGGGACAGGGGAAAAGACCCCAGCATTTT
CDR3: CASSEGQGKRPQHF

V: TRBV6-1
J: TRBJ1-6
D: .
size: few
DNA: TGTGCCAGCAGTGACATACGTTCGGGTTCACCCCTCCACTTT
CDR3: CASSDIRSGSPLHF

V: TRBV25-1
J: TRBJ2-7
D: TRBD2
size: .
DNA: TGTGCCAGCACCCGGGGGGGGTTCAACGAGCAGTACTTC
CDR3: CASTRGGFNEQYF

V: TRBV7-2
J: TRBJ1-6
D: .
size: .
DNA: TGTGCCAGCAGCTTAGTTGGCCACAGGGCCCTCCACTTT
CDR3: CASSLVGHRALHF

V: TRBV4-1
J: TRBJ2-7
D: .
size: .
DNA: TGCGCCAGCAGCCAAGATGTAGGGGTGGGGTACGAGCAGTACTTC
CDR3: CASSQDVGVGYEQYF

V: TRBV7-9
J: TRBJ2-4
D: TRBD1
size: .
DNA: TGTGCCAGCAGCCCCGGACAGGGGGTAGGGGGAACAGCCAAAAACATTCAGTACTTC
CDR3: CASSPGQGVGGTAKNIQYF

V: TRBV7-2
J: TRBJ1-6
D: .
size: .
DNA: TGTGCCAGCAGCTTACGTAGGGCAGGGGATGGTTCACCCCTCCACTTT
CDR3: CASSLRRAGDGSPLHF

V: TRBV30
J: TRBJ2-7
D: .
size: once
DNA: TGTGCTTTGTACGGGATCTACGAGCAGTACTTC
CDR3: CALYGIYEQYF

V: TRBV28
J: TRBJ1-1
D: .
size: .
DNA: TGTGCCAGCAGTCCCCGGGGCGGGGGAAAGACTGAAGCTTTCTTT
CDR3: CASSPRGGGKTEAFF

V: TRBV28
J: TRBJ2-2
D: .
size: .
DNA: TGTGCCAGCAGTTTATCCCTCTGGACTCTTACCGGGGAGCTGTTTTTT
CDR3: CASSLSLWTLTGELFF

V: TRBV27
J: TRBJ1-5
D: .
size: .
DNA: TGTGCCAGCAGCCCTGTCTCTGTGGCTCAGCCCCAGCATTTT
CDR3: CASSPVSVAQPQHF

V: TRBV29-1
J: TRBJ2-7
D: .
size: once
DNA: TGCAGCGTTTCACAGGGTCTGGGTTACGAGCAGTACTTC
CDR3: CSVSQGLGYEQYF

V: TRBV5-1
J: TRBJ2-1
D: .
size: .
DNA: TGCGCCAGCAGCCAGGGCTATGAGCAGTTCTTC
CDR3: CASSQGYEQFF

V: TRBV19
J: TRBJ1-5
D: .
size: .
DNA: TGTGCCAGTTCCTGGGAGGGGCAGCCCCAGCATTTT
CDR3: CASSWEGQPQHF

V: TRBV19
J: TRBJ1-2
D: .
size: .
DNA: TGTGCCAGTAGTATAAGGCTAGCCTGGATGAGTGGCTACACCTTC
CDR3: CASSIRLAWMSGYTF

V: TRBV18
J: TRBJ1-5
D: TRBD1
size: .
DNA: TGTGCCAGCTCACGACAGGGGGGCGACCCAAGCAATCAGCCCCAGCATTTT
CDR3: CASSRQGGDPSNQPQHF

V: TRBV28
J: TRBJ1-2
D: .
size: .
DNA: TGTGCCAGCAGTTCCCTAAAATATAACACCTTC
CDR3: CASSSLKYNTF

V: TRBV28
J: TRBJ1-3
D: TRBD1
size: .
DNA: TGTGCCAGCAGCCTACAGGGGACTGGAAACACCATATATTTT
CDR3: CASSLQGTGNTIYF

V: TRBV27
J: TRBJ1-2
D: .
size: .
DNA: TGTGCCAGCAGCCCCCGAGTTCGGGGCTATGGCTACACCTTC
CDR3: CASSPRVRGYGYTF

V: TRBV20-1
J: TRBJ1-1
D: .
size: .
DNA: TGCAGTGCCTCTAGGGGCGGTGAAGCTTTCTTT
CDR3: CSASRGGEAFF

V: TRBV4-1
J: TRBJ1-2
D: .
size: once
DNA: TGCGCCAGCAGCCAAGGACCCGGGTTCTCGACCTATGGCTACACCTTC
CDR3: CASSQGPGFSTYGYTF

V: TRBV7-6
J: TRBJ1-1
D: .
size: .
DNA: TGTGCCAGCAGCTTAGAAGACAGCCTAAACACTGAAGCTTTCTTT
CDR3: CASSLEDSLNTEAFF

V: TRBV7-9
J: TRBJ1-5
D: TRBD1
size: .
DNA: TGTGCCAGCAGCTCGACCGACAGGGAGAATCAGCCCCAGCATTTT
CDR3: CASSSTDRENQPQHF

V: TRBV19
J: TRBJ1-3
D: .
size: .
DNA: TGTGCCAGCCTCACGGGACACCTAGGAAACACCATATATTTT
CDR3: CASLTGHLGNTIYF

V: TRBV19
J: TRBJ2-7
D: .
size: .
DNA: TGTGCCAGTAGTCTTGTCAGATCCTACGAGCAGTACTTC
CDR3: CASSLVRSYEQYF

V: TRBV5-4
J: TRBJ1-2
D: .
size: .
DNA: TGTGCCAGCAGCGCCCGGGGGGAGGCCTTTGGCTACACCTTC
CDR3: CASSARGEAFGYTF

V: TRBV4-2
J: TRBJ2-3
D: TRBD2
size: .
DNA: TGTGCCAGCAGCCAAGATTCCCGGGGGGGATCGACTAGCACAGATACGCAGTATTTT
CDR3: CASSQDSRGGSTSTDTQYF

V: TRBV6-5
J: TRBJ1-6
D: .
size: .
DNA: TGTGCCAGCAGAGCCTCGTCAATGTTTTCACCCCTCCACTTT
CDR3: CASRASSMFSPLHF

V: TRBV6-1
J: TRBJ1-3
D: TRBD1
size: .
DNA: TGTGCCAGCAGTCGGGACAGAGGCTCTGGAAACACCATATATTTT
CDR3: CASSRDRGSGNTIYF

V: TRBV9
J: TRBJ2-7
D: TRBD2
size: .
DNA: TGTGCCAGCAGCGTGGCTAGCGGGATTTACGAGCAGTACTTC
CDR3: CASSVASGIYEQYF